The 12 T cell receptor beta chains below come from one sample, sequenced in a study of human T cells and chemical hapten exposure (dated by TCRdb to the early 2020s). Library construction relied on RACE. The sequencer was a NextSeq 500. TCRdb took the public reads, trimmed them with fastp at Q25, ran MiXCR for clone calling and kept in-frame beta chains. CDR3 protein duplicates are merged, each entry listing the most common genes and DNA. Within this sample are about 140,000 distinct CDR3 sequences, with around 11% of them counted one time only. Of the sample, under 1.5% falls within the top ten clones. The time point label corresponds to: patch test 2, 6 weeks after DPC sensitization. This specimen's treatment or condition label, interpreted: therapeutic diphenylcyclopropenone sensitization with weekly scalp DPC. This sample comprised whole blood, obtained in connection with sensitization to the hapten diphenylcyclopropenone (DPC). Source of these receptors: a woman in her forties or fifties with alopecia areata. Some clones in this sample may be carry-over from other donors' samples.

This clonotype was detected ten times or more. This chain's CDR3 is CASSQSQGWEGYTF. The CDR3 nucleotides read TGTGCCAGCAGCCAATCACAGGGCTGGGAGGGCTACACCTTC. The rearrangement uses TRBV4-2 and TRBJ1-2; tentative D call: TRBD1 (6 bases). Germline CDR1 reads LGHNA; CDR2 reads YNFKEQ. Between the trimmed V and J ends, which lost 2 bases and 8 bases, there was a span of 15 bases. The CDR3 runs 14 residues.

The DNA of the CDR3 is TGTGCCAGCAGCTTATCGGGGCTACAAGAGACCCAGTACTTC. Translated, it gives CASSLSGLQETQYF. The V and J genes are TRBV11-1 and TRBJ2-5, with D perhaps matching TRBD1 or TRBD2 (5 bases each). V was clipped by 2 bases and J by 2 bases, with 9 bases between them. In germline, CDR1 is SGHAT, CDR2 FQDESV (reference sequence). The CDR3 is 14 residues long.

The sample holds a few counts of this clonotype. This chain links TRBV28 with TRBJ2-2, with 8 bases identical to TRBD1. Germline CDR1 reads MDHEN; CDR2 reads SYDVKM. The CDR3 contains 16 residues. Trimming took 5 bases from V and 5 from J; bases not matched to a gene: 10. DNA for the CDR3: TGTGCCAGCAGTGGCTCTTTTGGACAGGGTACCGGGGAGCTGTTTTTT. Protein: CASSGSFGQGTGELFF.

This clonotype turned up a few times. This chain joins TRBV18 and TRBJ1-1; D uncertain. The ends were cut back, 1 base at V and 5 bases at J, with 11 bases in the middle. CDR3 length: 14 residues. Germline V gene lookup returns CDR1 KGHSH and CDR2 LQKENI. The CDR3 coding sequence is TGTGCCAGCTCACCACTGGGTAAGGAAACTGAAGCTTTCTTT. This translates into CASSPLGKETEAFF.

This clonotype showed up many times. This rearrangement joins TRBV7-2 to TRBJ2-5; D call uncertain. V shed 5 bases and J shed 5 bases, with 9 bases lying between them. The germline V gene encodes CDR1 SGHTA and CDR2 FQGNSA. The CDR3 is made up of 12 amino acids. The CDR3, as DNA: TGTGCCAGCAGCCTCGCCGGGGAGACCCAGTACTTC. Its translation is CASSLAGETQYF.

This chain connects TRBV12-3 or TRBV12-4 to TRBJ2-7; the match to TRBD2 covers 10 bases. Losses at the gene ends were 1 base for V and 7 bases for J; bases not matched to a gene: 7. The CDR3 is 15 residues long. The chain's CDR3 is CASSLGSGRAREQYF. The CDR3 DNA sequence: TGTGCCAGCAGTTTAGGGAGCGGGAGGGCCCGAGAGCAGTACTTC.

This clonotype showed up just a few times. V gene TRBV7-2 combines with J gene TRBJ2-1, with 12 bases lining up with TRBD2. This CDR3 region has 15 residues. Trimming removed 5 bases from V and 5 bases from J; junction bases left unmatched: 4. In germline, CDR1 is SGHTA, CDR2 FQGNSA. CDR3 amino acids: CASSLPSGRDNEQFF. CDR3 nucleotide sequence: TGTGCCAGCAGCCTTCCTAGCGGGAGGGACAATGAGCAGTTCTTC.

Only a few counts were recorded for this clonotype. J is TRBJ2-4 and V is TRBV29-1, with 8 nucleotides matching TRBD2. CDR3 length: 16 residues. CDR1 and CDR2 from the germline V gene are SQVTM and ANQGSEA. Losses at the gene ends were 4 bases for V and 4 bases for J; bases not matched to a gene: 12. CDR3 sequence (DNA): TGCAGCGTTGTAAGCAGCGGGAGAAGGCCTAAAAACATTCAGTACTTC. Its protein product is CSVVSSGRRPKNIQYF.

This clonotype was seen repeatedly, ten times or more. This rearrangement joins TRBV12-3 or TRBV12-4 to TRBJ1-1, with D perhaps TRBD1 (5 bases). This CDR3 contains 15 residues. V dropped 0 bases and J dropped 4 bases, with 12 bases sitting between them. For the CDR3, the DNA is TGTGCCAGCAGTTTAGCAGGGGCCGCGGTCACTGAAGCTTTCTTT. The encoded protein is CASSLAGAAVTEAFF.

The chain employs TRBV11-3 and TRBJ2-7, with TRBD2 matching 10 bases. Germline CDR1 SGHNT, CDR2 YENEEA. CDR3 length: 14 residues. Trimming took 4 bases from V and 0 from J; bases not matched to a gene: 0. CDR3 region: CASSSSGSSYEQYF. The CDR3 DNA reads as TGTGCCAGCAGCTCTAGCGGGAGCTCCTACGAGCAGTACTTC.

This clonotype was detected only a few times. This chain uses TRBV19 with TRBJ1-4, with no clear D. Trimming removed 3 bases from V and 5 bases from J, with 10 bases in between. This CDR3 region has 14 residues. CDR1 and CDR2 from the germline V gene are LNHDA and SQIVND (reference sequence). The CDR3 loop reads CASSMVSLNEKLFF. CDR3 nucleotides: TGTGCCAGTAGTATGGTGTCCTTGAATGAAAAACTGTTTTTT.

This rearrangement joins TRBV18 to TRBJ1-1; D call uncertain. Germline CDR1 and CDR2: KGHSH and LQKENI. CDR3 size: 13 residues. The ends were cut back, 3 bases at V and 7 bases at J, with 12 bases in the middle. This CDR3 is CASSPPGSREAFF. DNA of the CDR3: TGTGCCAGCTCACCCCCTGGAAGCCGTGAAGCTTTCTTT.